Ten or more counts support the clone carrying this TCR beta chain. The data originate from a study of Graves' ophthalmopathy and Graves' hyperthyroidism. Study-level information: Samples of peripheral blood were obtained at initial diagnosis, prior to treatment of any kind.

Aged 18 to 65, hyperthyroidism patients had been newly diagnosed, with under 2 months' duration. CDR3 size: 14 residues. The trim removed 7 bases at V and 5 bases at J, leaving 8 bases unmatched. From germline, CDR1 is MDHEN and CDR2 SYDVKM. The study amplified TCR beta CDR3 regions using RNA transcripts. HTBI primers served in a first-round RT-PCR, which a second-round multiplex PCR followed. In TCRdb, the multiplex PCR reads were re-called with MiXCR into one record per CDR3 protein. The table lists about 620,000 distinct CDR3 sequences, over 20% of them singletons. The chain employs TRBV28 and TRBJ2-5; 9 bases are a match to TRBD2. The clonotype comes from a woman younger than 30 with stable Graves' hyperthyroidism. Some clones in this sample may be carry-over from other donors' samples. The sequencing input was peripheral blood. CDR3 nucleotide sequence: TGTGCCAGCACAGCGGGAGGCCATGGGGAGACCCAGTACTTC. Translated, it gives CASTAGGHGETQYF.